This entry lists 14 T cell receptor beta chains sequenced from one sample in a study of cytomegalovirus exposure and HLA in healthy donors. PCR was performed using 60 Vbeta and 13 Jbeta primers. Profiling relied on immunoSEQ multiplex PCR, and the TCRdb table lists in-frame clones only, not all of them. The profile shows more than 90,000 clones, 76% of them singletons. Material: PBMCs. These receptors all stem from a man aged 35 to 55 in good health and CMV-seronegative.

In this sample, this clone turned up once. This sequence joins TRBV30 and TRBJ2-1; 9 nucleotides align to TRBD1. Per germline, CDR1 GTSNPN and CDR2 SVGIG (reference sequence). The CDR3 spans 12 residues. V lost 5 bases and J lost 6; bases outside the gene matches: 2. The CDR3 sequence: CAWDRGVNEQFF. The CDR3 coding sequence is TGTGCCTGGGACAGGGGGGTCAATGAGCAGTTCTTC.

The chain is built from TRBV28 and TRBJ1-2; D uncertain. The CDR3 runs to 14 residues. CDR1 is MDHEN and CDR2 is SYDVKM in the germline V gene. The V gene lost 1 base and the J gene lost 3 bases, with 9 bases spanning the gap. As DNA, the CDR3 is TGTGCCAGCAGTTTATTTGTCCGTTACTATGGCTACACCTTC. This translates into CASSLFVRYYGYTF.

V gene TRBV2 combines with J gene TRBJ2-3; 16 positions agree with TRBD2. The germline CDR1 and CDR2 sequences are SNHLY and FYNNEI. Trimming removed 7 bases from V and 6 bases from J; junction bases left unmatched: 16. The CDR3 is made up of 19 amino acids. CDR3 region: CASTQMGLAGGAVDDTQYF. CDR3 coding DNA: TGTGCCAGCACCCAAATGGGACTAGCGGGGGGGGCCGTCGATGATACGCAGTATTTT.

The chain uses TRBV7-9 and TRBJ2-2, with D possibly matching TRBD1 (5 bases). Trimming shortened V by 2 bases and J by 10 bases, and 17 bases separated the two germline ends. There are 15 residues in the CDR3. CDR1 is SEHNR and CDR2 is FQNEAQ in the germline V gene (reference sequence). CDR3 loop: CASSLSESGQKELFF. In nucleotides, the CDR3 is TGTGCCAGCAGCTTATCGGAGTCAGGGCAAAAGGAGCTGTTTTTT.

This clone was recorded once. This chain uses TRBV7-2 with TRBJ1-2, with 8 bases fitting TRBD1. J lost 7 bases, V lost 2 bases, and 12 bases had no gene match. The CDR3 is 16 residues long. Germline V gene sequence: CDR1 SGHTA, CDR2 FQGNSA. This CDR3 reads CASSLRGGQGARGYTF. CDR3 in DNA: TGTGCCAGCAGCTTAAGGGGCGGGCAGGGGGCGCGTGGCTACACCTTC.

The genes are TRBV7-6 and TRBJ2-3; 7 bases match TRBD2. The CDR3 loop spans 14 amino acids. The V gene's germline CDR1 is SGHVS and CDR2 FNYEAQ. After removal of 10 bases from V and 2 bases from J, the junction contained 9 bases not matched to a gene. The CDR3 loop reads CATRLAEATDTQYF. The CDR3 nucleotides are TGTGCCACCCGTCTAGCGGAGGCCACAGATACGCAGTATTTT.

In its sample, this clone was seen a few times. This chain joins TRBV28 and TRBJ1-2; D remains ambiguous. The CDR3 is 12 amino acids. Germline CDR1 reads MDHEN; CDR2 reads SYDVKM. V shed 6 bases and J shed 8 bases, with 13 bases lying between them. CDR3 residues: CASSSSTGGYTF. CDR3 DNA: TGTGCCAGCAGCTCCTCGACGGGGGGCTACACCTTC.

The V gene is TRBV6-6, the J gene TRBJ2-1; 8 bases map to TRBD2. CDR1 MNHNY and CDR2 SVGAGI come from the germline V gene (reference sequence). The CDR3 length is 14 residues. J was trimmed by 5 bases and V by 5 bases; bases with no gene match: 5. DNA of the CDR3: TGTGCCAGCAGTCCCTTAGCGGGGAACAATGAGCAGTTCTTC. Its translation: CASSPLAGNNEQFF.

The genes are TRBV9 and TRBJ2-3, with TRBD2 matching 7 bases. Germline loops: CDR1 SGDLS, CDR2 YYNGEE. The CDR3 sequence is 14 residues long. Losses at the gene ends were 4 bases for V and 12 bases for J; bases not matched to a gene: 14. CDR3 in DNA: TGTGCCAGCAGCCCCGGGACTAACGTGTATTCACAGTATTTT. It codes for CASSPGTNVYSQYF.

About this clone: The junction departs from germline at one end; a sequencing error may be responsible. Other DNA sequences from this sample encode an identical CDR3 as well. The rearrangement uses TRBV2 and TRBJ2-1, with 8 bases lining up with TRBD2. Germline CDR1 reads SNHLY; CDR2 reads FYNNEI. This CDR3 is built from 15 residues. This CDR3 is CASSRRGGRNNEQFF. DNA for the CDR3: TGCGCCAGCAGTCGCCGCGGGGGGCGGAACAATGAGCAGTTCTTC. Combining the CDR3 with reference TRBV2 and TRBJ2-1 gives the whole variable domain EPEVTQTPSHQVTQMGQEVILRCVPISNHLYFYWYRQILGQKVEFLVSFYNNEISEKSEIFDDQFSVERPDGSNFTLKIRSTKLEDSAMYFCASSRRGGRNNEQFFGPGTRLTVL.

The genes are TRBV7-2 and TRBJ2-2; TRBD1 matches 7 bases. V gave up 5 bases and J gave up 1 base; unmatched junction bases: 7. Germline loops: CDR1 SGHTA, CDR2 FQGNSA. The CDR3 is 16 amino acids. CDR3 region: CASSPRTGENTGELFF. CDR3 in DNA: TGTGCCAGCAGCCCGAGGACAGGAGAGAACACCGGGGAGCTGTTTTTT.

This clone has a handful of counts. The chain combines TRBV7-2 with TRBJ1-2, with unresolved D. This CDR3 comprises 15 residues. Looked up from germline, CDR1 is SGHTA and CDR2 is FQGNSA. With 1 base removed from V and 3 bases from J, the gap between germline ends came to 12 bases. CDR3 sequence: CASSLVTALDYGYTF. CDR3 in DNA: TGTGCCAGCAGCTTAGTGACCGCCCTAGACTATGGCTACACCTTC.

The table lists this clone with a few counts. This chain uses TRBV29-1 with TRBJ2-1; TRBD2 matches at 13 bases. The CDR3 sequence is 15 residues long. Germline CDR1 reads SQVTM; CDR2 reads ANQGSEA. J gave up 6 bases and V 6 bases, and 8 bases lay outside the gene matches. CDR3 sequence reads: CSVHLTSGGINEQFF. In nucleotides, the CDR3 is TGCAGCGTACACCTGACTAGCGGGGGGATCAATGAGCAGTTCTTC.

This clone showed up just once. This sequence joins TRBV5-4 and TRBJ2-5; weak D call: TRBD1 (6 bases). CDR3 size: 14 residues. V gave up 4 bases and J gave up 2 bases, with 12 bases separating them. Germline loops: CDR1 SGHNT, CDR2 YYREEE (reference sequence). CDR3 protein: CASSRNRAQETQYF. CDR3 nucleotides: TGTGCCAGCAGCCGGAACAGGGCTCAAGAGACCCAGTACTTC.